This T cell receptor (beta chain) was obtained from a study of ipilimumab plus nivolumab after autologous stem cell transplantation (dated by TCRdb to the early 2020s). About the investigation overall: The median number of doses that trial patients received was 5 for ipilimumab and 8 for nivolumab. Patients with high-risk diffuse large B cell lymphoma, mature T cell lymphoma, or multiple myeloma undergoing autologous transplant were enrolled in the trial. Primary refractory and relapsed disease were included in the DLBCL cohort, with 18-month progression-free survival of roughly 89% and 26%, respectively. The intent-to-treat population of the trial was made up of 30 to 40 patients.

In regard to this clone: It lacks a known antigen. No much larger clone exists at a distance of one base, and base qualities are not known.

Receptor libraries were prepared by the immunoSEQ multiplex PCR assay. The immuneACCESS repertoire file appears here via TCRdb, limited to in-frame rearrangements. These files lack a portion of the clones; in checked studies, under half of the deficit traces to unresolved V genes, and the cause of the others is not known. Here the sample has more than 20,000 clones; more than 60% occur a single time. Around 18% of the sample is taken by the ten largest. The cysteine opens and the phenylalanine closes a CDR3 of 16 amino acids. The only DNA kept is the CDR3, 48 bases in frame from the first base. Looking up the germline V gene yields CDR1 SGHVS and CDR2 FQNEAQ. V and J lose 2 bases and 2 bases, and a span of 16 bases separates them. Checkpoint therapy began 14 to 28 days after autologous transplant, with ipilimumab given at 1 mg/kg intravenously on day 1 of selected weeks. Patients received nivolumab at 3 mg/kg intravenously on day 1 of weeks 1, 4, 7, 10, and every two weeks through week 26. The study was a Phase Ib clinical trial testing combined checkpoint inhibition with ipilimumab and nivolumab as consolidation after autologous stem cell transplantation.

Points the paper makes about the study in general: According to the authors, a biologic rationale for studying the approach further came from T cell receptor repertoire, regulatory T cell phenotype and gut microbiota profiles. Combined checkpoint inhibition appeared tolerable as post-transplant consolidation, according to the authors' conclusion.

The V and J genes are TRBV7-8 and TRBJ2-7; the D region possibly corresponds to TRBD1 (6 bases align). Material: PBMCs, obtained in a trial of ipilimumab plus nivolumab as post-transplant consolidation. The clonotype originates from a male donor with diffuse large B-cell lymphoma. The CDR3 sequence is CASSLLVAGVPYEQYF. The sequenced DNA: TGTGCCAGCAGCTTATTGGTTGCAGGGGTCCCCTACGAGCAGTACTTC.